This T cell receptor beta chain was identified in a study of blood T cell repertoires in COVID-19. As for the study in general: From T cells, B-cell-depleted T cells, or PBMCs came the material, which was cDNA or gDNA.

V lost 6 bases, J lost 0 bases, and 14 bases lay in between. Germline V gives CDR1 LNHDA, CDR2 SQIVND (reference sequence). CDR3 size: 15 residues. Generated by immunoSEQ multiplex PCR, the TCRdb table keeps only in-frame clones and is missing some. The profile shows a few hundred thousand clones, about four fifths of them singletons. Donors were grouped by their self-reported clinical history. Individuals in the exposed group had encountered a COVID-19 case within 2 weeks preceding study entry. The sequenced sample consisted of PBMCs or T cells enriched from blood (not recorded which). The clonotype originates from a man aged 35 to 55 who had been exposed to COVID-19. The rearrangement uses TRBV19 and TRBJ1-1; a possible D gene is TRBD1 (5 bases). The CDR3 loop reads CASRGGAGMNTEAFF. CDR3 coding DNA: TGTGCCAGTAGAGGCGGGGCAGGGATGAACACTGAAGCTTTCTTT.